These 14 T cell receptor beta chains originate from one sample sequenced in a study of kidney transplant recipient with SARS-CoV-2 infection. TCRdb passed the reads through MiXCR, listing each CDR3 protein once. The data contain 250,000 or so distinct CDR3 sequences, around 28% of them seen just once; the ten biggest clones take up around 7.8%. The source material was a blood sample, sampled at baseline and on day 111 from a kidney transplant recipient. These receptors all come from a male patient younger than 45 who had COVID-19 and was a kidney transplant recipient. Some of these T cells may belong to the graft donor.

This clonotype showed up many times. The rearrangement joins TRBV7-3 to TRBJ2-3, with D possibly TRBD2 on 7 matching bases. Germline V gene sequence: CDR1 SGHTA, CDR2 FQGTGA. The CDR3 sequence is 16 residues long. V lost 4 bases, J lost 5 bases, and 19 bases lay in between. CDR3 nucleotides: TGTGCCAGCAGCTCCCTAGGGGGGGCCCGTTTAGATACGCAGTATTTT. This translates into CASSSLGGARLDTQYF.

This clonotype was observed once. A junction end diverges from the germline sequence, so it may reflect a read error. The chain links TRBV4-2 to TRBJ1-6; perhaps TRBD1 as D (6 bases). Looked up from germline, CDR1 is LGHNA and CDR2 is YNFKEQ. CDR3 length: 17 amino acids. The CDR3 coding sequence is TGTGCCAACAGCCTGCAGGGGCGAGGGGCTGGGAATTCACCCCTCCACTTT. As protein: CANSLQGRGAGNSPLHF.

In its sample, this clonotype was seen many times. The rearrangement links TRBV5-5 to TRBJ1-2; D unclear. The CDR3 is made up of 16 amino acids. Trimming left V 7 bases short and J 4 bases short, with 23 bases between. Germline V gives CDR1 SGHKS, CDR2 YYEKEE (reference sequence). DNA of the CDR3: TGTGCCAGCGAGGCAGGTGTCTCGCGAAAGACCTATGGCTACACCTTC. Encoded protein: CASEAGVSRKTYGYTF.

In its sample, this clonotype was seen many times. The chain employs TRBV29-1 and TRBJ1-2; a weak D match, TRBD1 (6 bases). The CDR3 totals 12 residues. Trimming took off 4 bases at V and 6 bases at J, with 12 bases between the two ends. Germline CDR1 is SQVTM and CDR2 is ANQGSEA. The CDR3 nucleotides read TGCAGCGTTGCCGGGACAAGAGATGGCTACACCTTC. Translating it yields CSVAGTRDGYTF. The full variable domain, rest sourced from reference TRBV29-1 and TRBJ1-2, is SAVISQKPSRDICQRGTSLTIQCQVDSQVTMMFWYRQQPGQSLTLIATANQGSEATYESGFVIDKFPISRPNLTFSTLTVSNMSPEDSSIYLCSVAGTRDGYTFGSGTRLTVV.

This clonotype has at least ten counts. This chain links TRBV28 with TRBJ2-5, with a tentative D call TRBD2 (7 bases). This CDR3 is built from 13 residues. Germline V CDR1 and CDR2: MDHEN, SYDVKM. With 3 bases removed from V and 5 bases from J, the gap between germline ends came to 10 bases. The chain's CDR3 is CASSFEGGETQYF. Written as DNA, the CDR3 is TGTGCCAGCAGTTTTGAGGGGGGGGAGACCCAGTACTTC.

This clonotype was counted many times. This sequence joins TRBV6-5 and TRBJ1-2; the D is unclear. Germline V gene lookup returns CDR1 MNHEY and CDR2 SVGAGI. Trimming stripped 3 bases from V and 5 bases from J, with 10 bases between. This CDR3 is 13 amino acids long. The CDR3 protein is CASSYMTDYGYTF. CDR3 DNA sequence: TGTGCCAGCAGTTATATGACGGATTATGGCTACACCTTC.

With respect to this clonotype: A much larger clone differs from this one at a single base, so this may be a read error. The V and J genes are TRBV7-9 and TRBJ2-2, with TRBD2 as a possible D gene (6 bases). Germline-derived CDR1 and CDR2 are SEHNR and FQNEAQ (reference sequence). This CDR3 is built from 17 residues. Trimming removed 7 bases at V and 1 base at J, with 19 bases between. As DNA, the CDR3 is TGTGCCAGCAACCTCCGCCCGGGGGTTCTGAACACCGGGGAGCTGTTTTTT. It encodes CASNLRPGVLNTGELFF.

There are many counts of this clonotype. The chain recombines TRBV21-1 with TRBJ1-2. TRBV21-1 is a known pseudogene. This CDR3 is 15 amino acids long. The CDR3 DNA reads TGTGCCAGCAGCACAGGCTCTTATGCTAACTATGGCTACACCTTC. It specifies CASSTGSYANYGYTF.

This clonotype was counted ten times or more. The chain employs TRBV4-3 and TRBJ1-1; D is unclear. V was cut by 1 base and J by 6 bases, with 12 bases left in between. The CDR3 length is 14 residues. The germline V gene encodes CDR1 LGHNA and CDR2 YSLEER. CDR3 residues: CASSQVEGRPEAFF. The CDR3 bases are TGCGCCAGCAGCCAAGTAGAGGGTAGACCTGAAGCTTTCTTT.

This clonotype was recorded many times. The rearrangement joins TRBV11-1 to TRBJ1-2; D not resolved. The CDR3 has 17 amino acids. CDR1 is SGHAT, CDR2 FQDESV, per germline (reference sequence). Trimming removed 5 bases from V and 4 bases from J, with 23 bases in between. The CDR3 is CASSLECKAGKTYGYTF. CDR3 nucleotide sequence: TGTGCCAGCAGCCTTGAATGTAAGGCTGGAAAGACCTATGGCTACACCTTC.

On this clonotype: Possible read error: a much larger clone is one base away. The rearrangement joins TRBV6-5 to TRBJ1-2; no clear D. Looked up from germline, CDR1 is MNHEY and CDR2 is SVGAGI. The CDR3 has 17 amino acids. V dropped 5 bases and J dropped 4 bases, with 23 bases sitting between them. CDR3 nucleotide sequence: TGTGCCAGCAGTGATGCACGGCCTTACGGAAAGGCCTATGGCTACACCTTC. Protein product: CASSDARPYGKAYGYTF.

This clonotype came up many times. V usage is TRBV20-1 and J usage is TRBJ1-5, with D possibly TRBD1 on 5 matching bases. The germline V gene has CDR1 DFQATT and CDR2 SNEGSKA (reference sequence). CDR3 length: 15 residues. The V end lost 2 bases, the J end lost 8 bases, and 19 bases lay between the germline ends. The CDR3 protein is CSARSGTGEMEPQHF. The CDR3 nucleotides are TGCAGTGCTAGATCCGGGACGGGAGAAATGGAGCCCCAGCATTTT.

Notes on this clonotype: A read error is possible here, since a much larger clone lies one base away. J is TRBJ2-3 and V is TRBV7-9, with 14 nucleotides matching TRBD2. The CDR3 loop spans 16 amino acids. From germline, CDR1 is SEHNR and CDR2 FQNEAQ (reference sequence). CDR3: CTSSEGLAGEKDTQYF. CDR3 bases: TGTACCAGCAGCGAGGGACTAGCGGGAGAGAAAGATACGCAGTATTTT.

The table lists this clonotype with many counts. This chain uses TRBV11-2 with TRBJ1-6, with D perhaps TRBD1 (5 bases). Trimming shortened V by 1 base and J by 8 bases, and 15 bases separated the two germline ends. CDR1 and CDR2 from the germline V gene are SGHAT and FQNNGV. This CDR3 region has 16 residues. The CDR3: CASSLGVGTEDSPLHF. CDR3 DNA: TGTGCCAGCAGCTTAGGGGTGGGGACGGAAGATTCACCCCTCCACTTT.